Listed below are T cell receptor beta chains from one sample, sequenced in a study of siplizumab effects on memory and regulatory T cells. Sequencing was performed with immunoSEQ multiplex PCR; in TCRdb, only in-frame clones are kept and a portion is missing. The table lists some 120,000 clones, roughly 94% of them singletons. Sample: non-Treg CD4+ T cells sorted from blood. The receptors were gathered from a human donor in good health. Both conserved end residues are trimmed from each CDR3.

V: TRBV5-8
J: TRBJ2-5
CDR3: ASRRKGTGRTQY

V: TRBV7-3
J: TRBJ1-3
CDR3: ASSKDASSGNTIY

V: TRBV5-5
J: TRBJ1-5
CDR3: ASSSGGRDHQPQH

V: TRBV7-2
J: TRBJ2-2
CDR3: ASSLGPRANTGELF

V: TRBV6-6
J: TRBJ1-1
CDR3: ASSEGRNTEAF

V: TRBV9
J: TRBJ2-1
CDR3: ASSSGGLTYNEQF

V: TRBV19
J: TRBJ1-5
CDR3: ASSMDPGLSNQPQH

V: TRBV6-6
J: TRBJ2-1
CDR3: ASSARGHEQF

V: TRBV4-2
J: TRBJ2-7
CDR3: ASSQDQYDGRTYEQY

V: TRBV7-2
J: TRBJ1-2
CDR3: ASSLTGRGYT

V: TRBV11-3
J: TRBJ2-5
CDR3: ASSFDSIETQY

V: TRBV18
J: TRBJ1-5
CDR3: ASSPQGASNQPQH

V: TRBV7-9
J: TRBJ2-1
CDR3: ASSLSGTSGGEQF

V: TRBV7-8
J: TRBJ1-2
CDR3: ASSLRETEGGYT

V: TRBV28
J: TRBJ2-5
CDR3: ASSSLAGGRMKTQY

V: TRBV7-9
J: TRBJ1-2
CDR3: ASSFTRVDYGYT

V: TRBV9
J: TRBJ2-5
CDR3: ASSVGGIPHQETQY

V: TRBV4-1
J: TRBJ1-1
CDR3: ASSQVYTGASNTEAF

V: TRBV4-2
J: TRBJ1-2
CDR3: ASSQDRDRATGYT

V: TRBV14
J: TRBJ2-1
CDR3: ASSQDTGAYNEQF

V: TRBV7-2
J: TRBJ2-4
CDR3: ASSKQLATQNIQY

V: TRBV10-2
J: TRBJ1-5
CDR3: ASSLGQGTNQPQH

V: TRBV5-4
J: TRBJ1-4
CDR3: ASSSNDRGQDNEKLF

V: TRBV6-6
J: TRBJ2-5
CDR3: AATGGRFETQY

V: TRBV21-1
J: TRBJ1-1
CDR3: ASSNRDSTMNTEAF

V: TRBV7-2
J: TRBJ1-4
CDR3: ASSSEGGVGEKLF